The 25 T cell receptor beta chains reported below all come from one sample, sequenced in a study of T cell changes during pregnancy in multiple sclerosis. Assay used: immunoSEQ multiplex PCR; TCRdb lists only in-frame clones, some missing. The sample contains approximately 41,000 clones, approximately 89% of which appear only once. The sample in question was CD4+ T cells from peripheral blood mononuclear cells, obtained in the second trimester of pregnancy. These receptors all stem from a female donor in good health, enrolled as a control in a pregnancy study.

The rearrangement links TRBV14 to TRBJ1-2; possible D gene TRBD1, 5 bases. The CDR3 totals 14 residues. Between the trimmed V and J ends, which lost 2 bases and 6 bases, there was a span of 13 bases. Germline CDR1 SGHDN, CDR2 FVKESK. The CDR3 nucleotides are TGTGCCAGCAGCCAACTTTTACAGGATAATGGCTACACCTTC. It specifies CASSQLLQDNGYTF.

V is TRBV2 and J is TRBJ2-1; 13 bases map to TRBD2. With 3 bases clipped from V and 5 bases from J, the junction kept 4 bases outside the gene matches. The CDR3 loop spans 16 amino acids. CDR1 is SNHLY, CDR2 FYNNEI, per germline. The CDR3 sequence is CASSEELAGGNNEQFF. CDR3 DNA: TGTGCCAGCAGTGAGGAACTAGCGGGGGGGAACAATGAGCAGTTCTTC.

The chain combines TRBV18 with TRBJ2-3, with D perhaps TRBD1 (5 bases). The CDR3 has 13 residues. The germline V gene has CDR1 KGHSH and CDR2 LQKENI. Trimming shortened V by 0 bases and J by 5 bases, and 6 bases separated the two germline ends. The DNA for the CDR3 is TGTGCCAGCTCACCACCCGACAGAGATACGCAGTATTTT. Protein product: CASSPPDRDTQYF. Looking up the rest from reference TRBV18 and TRBJ2-3 gives the full variable domain: NAGVMQNPRHLVRRRGQEARLRCSPMKGHSHVYWYRQLPEEGLKFMVYLQKENIIDESGMPKERFSAEFPKEGPSILRIQQVVRGDSAAYFCASSPPDRDTQYFGPGTRLTVL.

The chain links TRBV6-6 to TRBJ1-3, with D maybe TRBD1 (6 bases). The V gene's germline CDR1 is MNHNY and CDR2 SVGAGI (reference sequence). CDR3 length: 16 residues. The V gene lost 3 bases and the J gene lost 4 bases, with 16 bases spanning the gap. This chain's CDR3 is CASSYGDISTGNTIYF. The DNA of the CDR3 is TGTGCCAGCAGTTATGGGGACATTTCTACCGGAAACACCATATATTTT.

The chain employs TRBV5-1 and TRBJ1-3; the D gene is possibly TRBD1 (5 bases). V shed 4 bases and J shed 0 bases, with 14 bases lying between them. The CDR3 loop spans 16 amino acids. Germline V gene sequence: CDR1 SGHRS, CDR2 YFSETQ. The chain's CDR3 is CASSQSTGHSGNTIYF. In DNA, the CDR3 is TGCGCCAGCAGCCAATCCACAGGACACTCTGGAAACACCATATATTTT.

The chain employs TRBV28 and TRBJ1-2, with TRBD1 as a possible D gene (5 bases). There are 13 residues in the CDR3. Trimming left V 7 bases short and J 6 bases short, with 15 bases between. Germline CDR1 and CDR2: MDHEN and SYDVKM. CDR3 in amino acids: CASTSGGVDGYTF. In DNA, the CDR3 is TGTGCCAGCACCAGCGGGGGGGTGGATGGCTACACCTTC.

The chain recombines TRBV30 with TRBJ1-2; the match to TRBD1 covers 8 bases. CDR1 and CDR2 (germline): GTSNPN, SVGIG (reference sequence). The CDR3 spans 14 residues. The ends lost 7 bases at V and 7 bases at J; junction bases unmatched: 14. Written as DNA, the CDR3 is TGTGCCTCGGACAGGGATGGAACGGGTCGTGGCTACACCTTC. Its translation: CASDRDGTGRGYTF. Full variable domain (missing parts from reference TRBV30 and TRBJ1-2): SQTIHQWPATLVQPVGSPLSLECTVEGTSNPNLYWYRQAAGRGLQLLFYSVGIGQISSEVPQNLSASRPQDRQFILSSKKLLLSDSGFYLCASDRDGTGRGYTFGSGTRLTVV.

V and J are TRBV7-2 and TRBJ2-7, with D possibly matching TRBD2 (6 bases). The germline CDR1 and CDR2 sequences are SGHTA and FQGNSA. There are 15 residues in the CDR3. The germline V and J ends were trimmed by 5 bases and 2 bases, with 16 bases remaining between them. The CDR3 protein is CASSPQRVSTYEQYF. The CDR3, as DNA: TGTGCCAGCAGCCCCCAGCGGGTGTCCACCTACGAGCAGTACTTC.

V gene TRBV7-6 combines with J gene TRBJ2-2, with 7 positions matching TRBD1. The CDR3 length is 15 residues. Germline CDR1 reads SGHVS; CDR2 reads FNYEAQ. The V segment lost 6 bases and the J segment 5 bases; nucleotides outside the gene matches: 9. Here the CDR3 reads CASSPDRVGTGELFF. The CDR3 DNA reads as TGTGCCAGCAGTCCCGACAGGGTTGGAACCGGGGAGCTGTTTTTT.

The chain links TRBV5-5 to TRBJ1-2, with D unresolved. Germline CDR1 SGHKS, CDR2 YYEKEE (reference sequence). The CDR3 runs 14 residues. V was pared by 0 bases and J by 8 bases, with 14 bases between. The CDR3 protein is CASSLGPAGNGYTF. The CDR3 bases are TGTGCCAGCAGCTTGGGCCCCGCGGGGAACGGCTACACCTTC.

CDR3 region: CASSLSSGGLNYGYTF. Here the CDR3 DNA reads TGCGCCAGCAGCTTGTCTTCCGGGGGGCTCAACTATGGCTACACCTTC. The chain carries TRBV5-1 and TRBJ1-2, with D possibly being TRBD1 (6 bases). Germline CDR1 SGHRS, CDR2 YFSETQ. CDR3 length equals 16 residues. V was trimmed by 1 base and J by 2 bases, leaving 15 bases between them.

The gene calls are TRBV13 and TRBJ2-3; TRBD1 matches 9 bases. Germline V lookup: CDR1 PRHDT, CDR2 FYEKMQ (reference sequence). CDR3 length: 16 residues. V lost 5 bases to trimming and J lost 4 bases; unmatched junction nucleotides: 10. In nucleotides, the CDR3 is TGTGCCAGCAGCCGACCGGGACAGGGTATCGCAGATACGCAGTATTTT. Translation gives CASSRPGQGIADTQYF.

This chain connects TRBV4-1 to TRBJ2-7; 7 bases fit TRBD2. Germline CDR1 reads MGHRA; CDR2 reads YSYEKL. The CDR3 runs to 16 residues. The J segment lost 2 bases and the V segment lost 4 bases, leaving 11 bases of the junction unmatched. The CDR3 DNA reads as TGCGCCAGCAGCCGATTTGGCGGGACTATGGCCTACGAGCAGTACTTC. It is translated as CASSRFGGTMAYEQYF.

The rearrangement uses TRBV10-2 and TRBJ2-5; D gene uncertain. Trimming removed 2 bases from V and 5 bases from J, with 12 bases in between. Germline values: CDR1 WSHSY, CDR2 SAAADI. The CDR3 totals 14 residues. The CDR3 DNA is TGCGCCAGCAGTGAGGTCGCGCGCGCGGAGACCCAGTACTTC. This gives the protein CASSEVARAETQYF.

The chain is built from TRBV28 and TRBJ1-2; weak D call: TRBD1 (5 bases). The germline CDR1 and CDR2 sequences are MDHEN and SYDVKM. Trimming pared 3 bases from V and 2 bases from J, leaving 19 bases between. The CDR3 contains 17 residues. The CDR3 sequence is CASSFTGVARGNYGYTF. The CDR3 bases are TGTGCCAGCAGTTTCACGGGGGTGGCTAGAGGAAACTATGGCTACACCTTC.

V usage is TRBV7-2 and J usage is TRBJ2-5, with TRBD1 as a possible D gene (7 bases). The CDR3 extends over 16 amino acids. Trimming took off 3 bases at V and 4 bases at J, with 18 bases between the two ends. Germline V gene lookup returns CDR1 SGHTA and CDR2 FQGNSA. Here the CDR3 reads CASSLGSGGLGETQYF. As DNA, the CDR3 is TGTGCCAGCAGCTTGGGGTCAGGGGGGTTAGGAGAGACCCAGTACTTC.

The chain uses TRBV11-2 and TRBJ1-1; D uncertain. V gave up 5 bases and J gave up 0 bases, with 13 bases separating them. Germline CDR1 and CDR2: SGHAT and FQNNGV. The CDR3 spans 15 residues. Here the CDR3 reads CASSGLGGLNTEAFF. The DNA of the CDR3 is TGTGCCAGCAGCGGTTTAGGAGGGCTGAACACTGAAGCTTTCTTT.

The gene calls are TRBV7-2 and TRBJ1-2; 8 nucleotides agree with TRBD1. CDR1 is SGHTA and CDR2 is FQGNSA in the germline V gene. This CDR3 region has 13 residues. Unmatched junction bases numbered 8, after V lost 1 base and J lost 13 bases. This chain's CDR3 is CASSLGKQGAPTF. The CDR3 region has the DNA TGTGCCAGCAGCTTAGGGAAGCAGGGGGCTCCCACCTTC.

This chain connects TRBV28 to TRBJ1-6; a weak D match, TRBD1 (6 bases). The CDR3 covers 16 residues. With 7 bases removed from V and 0 bases from J, the gap between germline ends came to 13 bases. Germline V lookup: CDR1 MDHEN, CDR2 SYDVKM. The chain's CDR3 is CASITTGSSYNSPLHF. CDR3 in DNA: TGTGCCAGCATTACAACAGGGAGCTCCTATAATTCACCCCTCCACTTT. Full variable domain (remainder filled in from reference TRBV28 and TRBJ1-6): DVKVTQSSRYLVKRTGEKVFLECVQDMDHENMFWYRQDPGLGLRLIYFSYDVKMKEKGDIPEGYSVSREKKERFSLILESASTNQTSMYLCASITTGSSYNSPLHFGNGTRLTVT.

The chain links TRBV7-2 to TRBJ1-5; TRBD1 matches 7 bases. J gave up 7 bases and V 2 bases, and 5 bases lay outside the gene matches. Germline V gives CDR1 SGHTA, CDR2 FQGNSA. This CDR3 region has 14 residues. The CDR3 nucleotides read TGTGCCAGCAGCTTAACCAACAGGGGCCAGCCCCAGCATTTT. Its protein product is CASSLTNRGQPQHF. The full variable domain, rest sourced from reference TRBV7-2 and TRBJ1-5, is GAGVSQSPSNKVTEKGKDVELRCDPISGHTALYWYRQSLGQGLEFLIYFQGNSAPDKSGLPSDRFSAERTGGSVSTLTIQRTQQEDSAVYLCASSLTNRGQPQHFGDGTRLSIL.

The V and J genes are TRBV11-1 and TRBJ1-2; D perhaps matches TRBD1 (6 bases). This CDR3 has 13 amino acids. V lost 8 bases to trimming and J lost 2 bases, with 12 bases between them. Germline lookup yields CDR1 SGHAT and CDR2 FQDESV (reference sequence). The CDR3 DNA reads TGTGCCAGCGAGGGACACCAAAACTATGGCTACACCTTC. Translation gives CASEGHQNYGYTF.

This clone was seen a single time. The V and J genes are TRBV4-2 and TRBJ1-2; TRBD1 agrees at 8 bases. This CDR3 has 16 amino acids. Per germline, CDR1 LGHNA and CDR2 YNFKEQ. Trimming at V came to 0 bases and at J to 2 bases, leaving 5 bases not matched to a gene. As DNA, the CDR3 is TGTGCCAGCAGCCAAGATAGGTGGACAGGGAACTATGGCTACACCTTC. It encodes CASSQDRWTGNYGYTF.

This chain connects TRBV10-3 to TRBJ2-7, with 10 bases that match TRBD1. The ends lost 11 bases at V and 5 bases at J; junction bases unmatched: 9. The germline gives CDR1 ENHRY, CDR2 SYGVKD. The CDR3 spans 13 residues. CDR3 protein: CAASGTGVDEQYF. The CDR3 DNA sequence: TGTGCCGCCTCCGGGACAGGGGTCGACGAGCAGTACTTC.

The gene calls are TRBV29-1 and TRBJ2-7; 9 bases line up with TRBD1. Per germline, CDR1 SQVTM and CDR2 ANQGSEA. V trimming: 6 bases; J trimming: 1 base; junction bases outside the gene matches: 7. This CDR3 is built from 14 residues. CDR3 residues: CSVLTGTGSYEQYF. CDR3 sequence (DNA): TGCAGCGTCCTCACCGGGACAGGGTCCTACGAGCAGTACTTC.

Note on this clone: One junction end disagrees with the germline gene, perhaps due to a read error. The chain carries TRBV4-1 and TRBJ1-2; D call uncertain. The germline V gene has CDR1 MGHRA and CDR2 YSYEKL. This CDR3 has 16 amino acids. CDR3 DNA sequence: TGCGCCAGCAGCCAAGTTCCTTCAGGTTCTAATTATGGCTACACCTTC. Encoded protein: CASSQVPSGSNYGYTF.